This paragraph reports one T cell receptor (beta chain). This record comes from a study of OX40 agonist ivuxolimab in advanced cancers. Only in-frame clones appear in the TCRdb table, and some are missing; sequencing was by immunoSEQ multiplex PCR. The data hold about 61,000 clones, with around 83% observed a single time. Sequenced material: CD4+ or CD8+ T cells sorted from blood, taken in a trial of the OX40 agonist ivuxolimab. The sequence was obtained from an adult with an advanced solid tumor such as melanoma, head and neck, liver or kidney cancer.

CDR3 coding DNA: TGTGCCAGCAGTGTGACAGGGGGCTTAGGTTCACCCCTCCACTTT. This codes for CASSVTGGLGSPLHF. This chain joins TRBV2 and TRBJ1-6, with 10 bases that match TRBD1. Germline V gene data show CDR1 as SNHLY and CDR2 as FYNNEI. The CDR3 length is 15 residues. The V gene end was trimmed by 4 bases and the J gene end by 9 bases; junction bases not matched to a gene: 6.